The TCR beta chain described here comes from a study of cytotoxic CD8 clonotypes in ibrutinib-treated CLL. Germline V gene data show CDR1 as SGHDT and CDR2 as YYEEEE. The CDR3 is made up of 16 amino acids. J lost 5 bases, V lost 2 bases, and 10 bases had no gene match. The protocol was immunoSEQ multiplex PCR, while the TCRdb copy is restricted to in-frame clones and leaves out a portion. The sample yields some 200,000 clones, 79% seen once. Sequences were derived from PBMCs, sampled after 12 months of ibrutinib treatment. This clonotype originated in a human donor with chronic lymphocytic leukemia. The V and J genes are TRBV5-6 and TRBJ2-7; 10 bases map to TRBD2. Here the CDR3 reads CASSFRGAGGPDEQYF. In nucleotides, the CDR3 is TGTGCCAGCAGCTTCCGTGGAGCGGGAGGGCCTGACGAGCAGTACTTC. The entire variable domain, with the rest obtained from reference TRBV5-6 and TRBJ2-7, is as follows: DAGVTQSPTHLIKTRGQQVTLRCSPKSGHDTVSWYQQALGQGPQFIFQYYEEEERQRGNFPDRFSGHQFPNYSSELNVNALLLGDSALYLCASSFRGAGGPDEQYFGPGTRLTVT.